Listed here are 25 T cell receptor beta chains from one sample, sequenced in a study of human T cells and chemical hapten exposure. Time point of the sample: pre-sensitization, week 0. The treatment was: therapeutic diphenylcyclopropenone sensitization with weekly scalp DPC. TCRdb passed the RACE reads through MiXCR, listing each CDR3 protein once. The data contain under 110,000 distinct CDR3 sequences, more than 10% of them singletons. The sample consisted of whole blood, taken in connection with sensitization to the hapten diphenylcyclopropenone (DPC). All receptors come from a woman between 45 and 60 years old with alopecia areata. Some clones in this sample may be carry-over from other donors' samples.

This clonotype was counted a few times. V is TRBV28 and J is TRBJ2-6, with D perhaps TRBD1 (6 bases). Trimming took off 2 bases at V and 1 base at J, with 6 bases between the two ends. Germline assignment: CDR1 MDHEN and CDR2 SYDVKM. This CDR3 has 15 residues. CDR3 nucleotide sequence: TGTGCCAGCAGTTTACAGGGGTCTGGGGCCAACGTCCTGACTTTC. Protein: CASSLQGSGANVLTF.

The gene calls are TRBV19 and TRBJ2-2; maybe TRBD1 (6 bases). The CDR3 spans 16 residues. CDR1 and CDR2 from the germline V gene are LNHDA and SQIVND (reference sequence). Trimming shortened V by 7 bases and J by 2 bases, and 17 bases separated the two germline ends. The CDR3 DNA is TGTGCCAGTACCCCAGTGGGGACAAGAAACACCGGGGAGCTGTTTTTT. This translates into CASTPVGTRNTGELFF.

This clonotype was seen many times. The J gene is TRBJ2-7, the V gene TRBV7-6; TRBD2 aligns across 9 bases. The J segment lost 0 bases and the V segment lost 4 bases, leaving 7 bases of the junction unmatched. The CDR3 has 16 amino acids. Germline values: CDR1 SGHVS, CDR2 FNYEAQ. The DNA of the CDR3 is TGTGCCAGCAGCTCCGAGCGGGGGGCCCCCTCCTACGAGCAGTACTTC. It specifies CASSSERGAPSYEQYF.

This chain links TRBV27 with TRBJ1-2, with 8 bases that match TRBD1. Germline V gives CDR1 MNHEY, CDR2 SMNVEV (reference sequence). V shed 5 bases and J 6 bases; nucleotides not matched to a gene: 11. This CDR3 spans 15 amino acids. This chain's CDR3 is CASSTRTGMLNGYTF. The CDR3 nucleotides are TGTGCCAGCAGTACCAGGACAGGGATGTTGAATGGCTACACCTTC.

The CDR3 region has the DNA TGCAGCGAGAGGGGGCCCTCCTACAATGAGCAGTTCTTC. Encoded protein: CSERGPSYNEQFF. This sequence joins TRBV29-1 and TRBJ2-1, with 7 bases lining up with TRBD1. The V and J ends lost 7 bases and 0 bases, in that order; junction bases with no gene match: 3. Germline values: CDR1 SQVTM, CDR2 ANQGSEA. The CDR3 consists of 13 residues.

The V call is TRBV7-9, the J call TRBJ2-7; TRBD2 is a possible D gene (6 bases). The CDR3 loop spans 16 amino acids. V lost 6 bases to trimming and J lost 5 bases, with 23 bases between them. Germline CDR1 SEHNR, CDR2 FQNEAQ (reference sequence). Here the CDR3 reads CASSQLTAGREHEQYF. In DNA form, the CDR3 reads TGTGCCAGCAGTCAACTGACAGCGGGCAGGGAGCACGAGCAGTACTTC.

The chain has TRBV28 and TRBJ2-5, with no clear D. CDR1 and CDR2 (germline): MDHEN, SYDVKM. CDR3 length: 18 residues. Trimming cost V 6 bases and J 2 bases, with 25 bases left between them. CDR3 in amino acids: CASSLTHGVSPSQETQYF. CDR3 in DNA: TGTGCCAGCAGCCTGACCCATGGGGTTAGTCCTTCTCAAGAGACCCAGTACTTC.

The rearrangement links TRBV14 to TRBJ1-1, with no clear D. The CDR3 covers 13 residues. The V gene's germline CDR1 is SGHDN and CDR2 FVKESK. V was pared by 4 bases and J by 0 bases, with 6 bases between. CDR3 protein: CASSREMNTEAFF. The CDR3 nucleotides are TGTGCCAGCAGCCGAGAAATGAACACTGAAGCTTTCTTT.

The rearrangement uses TRBV5-5 and TRBJ1-6; D remains ambiguous. Germline V CDR1 and CDR2: SGHKS, YYEKEE (reference sequence). The CDR3 is made up of 15 amino acids. Trimming took 1 base from V and 5 from J, leaving 10 bases between them. The CDR3 region has the DNA TGTGCCAGCAGCTTGTTGGGCCAGAATAATTCACCCCTCCACTTT. Amino acid sequence: CASSLLGQNNSPLHF.

There are a few counts of this clonotype. CDR3 nucleotides: TGTGCCAGCAGGATTACCGGGACAGGGGGGGAGCAGTACTTC. This translates into CASRITGTGGEQYF. The chain carries TRBV28 and TRBJ2-7; 11 nucleotides align to TRBD1. Germline CDR1 reads MDHEN; CDR2 reads SYDVKM. V lost 6 bases and J lost 7; bases outside the gene matches: 8. The CDR3 loop spans 14 amino acids.

On this clonotype: This may come from a read error, since a much larger clone is one base off. The CDR3 does not end in the conserved phenylalanine or tryptophan, so this is likely a read error. The chain recombines TRBV5-1 with TRBJ2-3, with D perhaps being TRBD1 or TRBD2 (6 bases each). V was shortened by 4 bases and J by 2 bases, with 20 bases between the two germline ends. Germline CDR1 SGHRS, CDR2 YFSETQ. The CDR3 has 17 amino acids. In nucleotides, the CDR3 is TGCGCCAGCAGCCCTCGCCGGGGGACACCCGACACAGATACGCAGTATTAT. This gives the protein CASSPRRGTPDTDTQYY.

This clonotype appeared a few times. The chain employs TRBV7-2 and TRBJ1-6; a weak D match, TRBD1 (6 bases). Germline-derived CDR1 and CDR2 are SGHTA and FQGNSA. CDR3 length equals 16 residues. Trimming cost V 0 bases and J 7 bases, with 13 bases left between them. CDR3 sequence (DNA): TGTGCCAGCAGCTTAGCAACAGGGCTGGGGAATTCACCCCTCCACTTT. Its translation is CASSLATGLGNSPLHF.

J is TRBJ2-1 and V is TRBV28, with a possible D match to TRBD2 (6 bases). The V gene lost 2 bases and the J gene lost 5 bases, with 16 bases spanning the gap. Germline V gene lookup returns CDR1 MDHEN and CDR2 SYDVKM. The CDR3 loop spans 16 amino acids. The CDR3 sequence: CASSLLGLANNNEQFF. Here the CDR3 DNA reads TGTGCCAGCAGTTTACTTGGCCTAGCGAACAACAATGAGCAGTTCTTC.

The chain joins TRBV11-2 to TRBJ2-1, with a tentative D call TRBD1 (6 bases). The CDR3 has 16 amino acids. Trimming pared 2 bases from V and 1 base from J, leaving 12 bases between. Germline V gene lookup returns CDR1 SGHAT and CDR2 FQNNGV. In DNA, the CDR3 is TGTGCCAGCAGCTTATTCGGACAGCTTTCCTACAATGAGCAGTTCTTC. This codes for CASSLFGQLSYNEQFF. The full variable domain, with the rest looked up from reference TRBV11-2 and TRBJ2-1, is EAGVAQSPRYKIIEKRQSVAFWCNPISGHATLYWYQQILGQGPKLLIQFQNNGVVDDSQLPKDRFSAERLKGVDSTLKIQPAKLEDSAVYLCASSLFGQLSYNEQFFGPGTRLTVL.

The chain recombines TRBV29-1 with TRBJ2-7; 9 bases align to TRBD1. The CDR3 runs 14 residues. The V segment lost 5 bases and the J segment 6 bases; nucleotides outside the gene matches: 11. Germline loops: CDR1 SQVTM, CDR2 ANQGSEA. The chain's CDR3 is CSVLTGGRRSEQYF. CDR3 DNA: TGCAGCGTTCTCACAGGGGGCAGGCGAAGCGAGCAGTACTTC.

The sample holds many counts of this clonotype. V gene TRBV28 combines with J gene TRBJ2-2; D unresolved. CDR3 size: 12 residues. The germline V and J ends were trimmed by 4 bases and 4 bases, with 4 bases remaining between them. Looked up from germline, CDR1 is MDHEN and CDR2 is SYDVKM. The CDR3 loop is CASSWGTGELFF. The CDR3 DNA follows: TGTGCCAGCAGTTGGGGCACCGGGGAGCTGTTTTTT.

The rearrangement uses TRBV4-2 and TRBJ1-3; D gene uncertain. The CDR3 has 15 amino acids. Trimming cost V 0 bases and J 6 bases, with 12 bases left between them. Germline lookup yields CDR1 LGHNA and CDR2 YNFKEQ. CDR3: CASSQDWVRANTIYF. DNA for the CDR3: TGTGCCAGCAGCCAAGATTGGGTTAGAGCAAACACCATATATTTT.

As regards this clonotype: A much more abundant neighbour one base away suggests this may be a read error. CDR3 coding DNA: TGTGCCACGCGGTCTTCGGGGGCCAACGTCCTGACTTTC. The encoded protein is CATRSSGANVLTF. The chain uses TRBV7-2 and TRBJ2-6; no definite D call. Germline CDR1 and CDR2: SGHTA and FQGNSA. V lost 10 bases to trimming and J lost 4 bases, with 11 bases between them. This CDR3 is built from 13 residues. Combining the CDR3 with reference TRBV7-2 and TRBJ2-6 gives the whole variable domain GAGVSQSPSNKVTEKGKDVELRCDPISGHTALYWYRQSLGQGLEFLIYFQGNSAPDKSGLPSDRFSAERTGGSVSTLTIQRTQQEDSAVYLCATRSSGANVLTFGAGSRLTVL.

The chain carries TRBV11-3 and TRBJ2-3; D gene uncertain. The CDR3 has 13 amino acids. Germline V gene lookup returns CDR1 SGHNT and CDR2 YENEEA. V lost 1 base to trimming and J lost 4 bases, with 6 bases between them. The CDR3 reads CASSLGTADTQYF. DNA of the CDR3: TGTGCCAGCAGCTTAGGCACAGCAGATACGCAGTATTTT.

The chain has TRBV25-1 and TRBJ1-4; TRBD1 matches at 7 bases. After removal of 3 bases from V and 4 bases from J, the junction contained 5 bases not matched to a gene. The CDR3 loop spans 15 amino acids. CDR1 MGHDK and CDR2 SYGVNS come from the germline V gene. The CDR3 nucleotides are TGTGCCAGCAGTGACGGGACAGCGTATAATGAAAAACTGTTTTTT. This translates into CASSDGTAYNEKLFF.

This clonotype was observed a handful of times. This chain links TRBV28 with TRBJ2-7, with D tentatively TRBD1 (7 bases). The V end lost 7 bases, the J end lost 1 base, and 14 bases lay between the germline ends. The germline V gene encodes CDR1 MDHEN and CDR2 SYDVKM. The CDR3 runs to 14 residues. The CDR3 is CASTSGGSSYEQYF. The CDR3 DNA reads as TGTGCCAGCACCTCAGGGGGGTCTTCCTACGAGCAGTACTTC. Full variable domain (remainder filled in from reference TRBV28 and TRBJ2-7): DVKVTQSSRYLVKRTGEKVFLECVQDMDHENMFWYRQDPGLGLRLIYFSYDVKMKEKGDIPEGYSVSREKKERFSLILESASTNQTSMYLCASTSGGSSYEQYFGPGTRLTVT.

Notes on this clonotype: The junction does not match germline at one end; this may be a read error. The chain couples TRBV7-2 to TRBJ2-2; 7 bases line up with TRBD2. Germline loops: CDR1 SGHTA, CDR2 FQGNSA. There are 16 residues in the CDR3. The CDR3 reads CVSSLRVAGDTGELFF. The CDR3 region has the DNA TGTGTCAGCAGCTTGCGAGTCGCGGGAGACACCGGGGAGCTGTTTTTT.

The sample holds many counts of this clonotype. This chain uses TRBV4-1 with TRBJ1-1; D is unclear. Trimming left V 0 bases short and J 11 bases short, with 7 bases between. Germline CDR1 and CDR2: MGHRA and YSYEKL. CDR3 length: 11 residues. CDR3 in DNA: TGCGCCAGCAGCCAAGAGGGGTCGGCTTTCTTT. Translated: CASSQEGSAFF.

The V and J genes are TRBV20-1 and TRBJ1-1; D not certain. The length of the CDR3 is 11 residues. V gave up 6 bases and J gave up 10 bases, with 15 bases separating them. Germline-derived CDR1 and CDR2 are DFQATT and SNEGSKA (reference sequence). CDR3 region: CSAPFDLTAFF. Written as DNA, the CDR3 is TGCAGTGCCCCCTTTGATCTTACAGCTTTCTTT.

Many counts were recorded for this clonotype. V usage is TRBV7-2 and J usage is TRBJ2-1; 7 nucleotides agree with TRBD1. The germline V gene encodes CDR1 SGHTA and CDR2 FQGNSA. The V segment lost 5 bases and the J segment 5 bases; nucleotides outside the gene matches: 9. CDR3 size: 15 residues. Here the CDR3 DNA reads TGTGCCAGCAGCGCGACAGGGACGTGGGACAATGAGCAGTTCTTC. This sequence encodes CASSATGTWDNEQFF.